This passage covers 26 T cell receptor beta chains from one sample sequenced in a study of sequential checkpoint blockade in melanoma. Generated by immunoSEQ multiplex PCR, the TCRdb table keeps only in-frame clones and is missing some. The sample includes about 6,900 clones, 75% to 80% seen only once; the top ten take around 7%. The treatment: randomized to nivolumab then ipilimumab (arm A) or the reverse (arm B). This sample comprised CD8+ T cells sorted from blood (inferred from file names), obtained from a patient given nivolumab and ipilimumab in sequence. The receptors were gathered from a human donor with melanoma.

In nucleotides, the CDR3 is TGTGCCAGCAGTTTGGGGGTCATGCTAGCGGGAGCCAATGAGCAGTTCTTC. Its protein is CASSLGVMLAGANEQFF. This sequence joins TRBV28 and TRBJ2-1; 10 positions match TRBD2. Per the germline V gene, CDR1 is MDHEN and CDR2 is SYDVKM. With 3 bases clipped from V and 6 bases from J, the junction kept 11 bases outside the gene matches. This CDR3 is 17 amino acids long.

The chain recombines TRBV5-1 with TRBJ2-3; D unclear. There are 15 residues in the CDR3. The V and J ends lost 0 bases and 4 bases respectively, with 12 bases between them. The germline V gene has CDR1 SGHRS and CDR2 YFSETQ. The CDR3 region has the DNA TGCGCCAGCAGCTTGGCCCAGGTTTCCCCAGATACGCAGTATTTT. It codes for CASSLAQVSPDTQYF.

The chain employs TRBV25-1 and TRBJ2-5; 8 nucleotides align to TRBD2. Germline loops: CDR1 MGHDK, CDR2 SYGVNS. The CDR3 runs 17 residues. Trimming cost V 1 base and J 1 base; bases outside gene matches: 8. CDR3 nucleotide sequence: TGTGCCAGCAGTGAATTTATAGGACTAGCAGTCCAAGAGACCCAGTACTTC. Its protein product is CASSEFIGLAVQETQYF.

Regarding this clone: The junction differs from germline at one of its ends, possibly a read error. This sequence joins TRBV5-6 and TRBJ2-7; 8 bases map to TRBD2. The CDR3 has 12 amino acids. Germline V gene data show CDR1 as SGHDT and CDR2 as YYEEEE. DNA for the CDR3: TGTGCCAGCAGCCCCCGGGGGGGGTCCCAGCGCTTC. Translation gives CASSPRGGSQRF.

This clone was seen a single time. The V call is TRBV27, the J call TRBJ2-7, with D perhaps matching TRBD1 (6 bases). There are 8 residues in the CDR3. V was trimmed by 10 bases and J by 9 bases, leaving 7 bases between them. Germline V CDR1 and CDR2: MNHEY, SMNVEV (reference sequence). This CDR3 reads CAIGGQYF. As DNA, the CDR3 is TGTGCCATAGGGGGGCAGTACTTC.

The V call is TRBV13, the J call TRBJ2-7; 9 bases are shared with TRBD1. CDR1 is PRHDT, CDR2 FYEKMQ, per germline (reference sequence). This CDR3 region has 14 residues. The ends lost 4 bases at V and 5 bases at J; junction bases unmatched: 6. The CDR3 sequence: CASSSGQGIHEQYF. The CDR3 nucleotides read TGTGCCAGCAGCTCGGGACAGGGTATTCACGAGCAGTACTTC.

The V call is TRBV28, the J call TRBJ2-3; TRBD2 matches 10 bases. The CDR3 has 15 amino acids. Germline lookup yields CDR1 MDHEN and CDR2 SYDVKM. J was trimmed by 0 bases and V by 5 bases; bases with no gene match: 2. The CDR3 protein is CASSPTSGSTDTQYF. In nucleotides, the CDR3 is TGTGCCAGCAGTCCGACTAGCGGGAGCACAGATACGCAGTATTTT.

This clone was detected once. The chain links TRBV7-6 to TRBJ2-1; 13 bases are shared with TRBD2. This CDR3 contains 19 residues. Germline-derived CDR1 and CDR2 are SGHVS and FNYEAQ. J lost 7 bases, V lost 8 bases, and 20 bases had no gene match. As DNA, the CDR3 is TGTGCCAGCTCTACAGGGGCTCCACGACTAGCGGGAGGCTGGAATGAGCAGTTCTTC. This encodes CASSTGAPRLAGGWNEQFF.

This sequence joins TRBV4-3 and TRBJ2-1; 10 bases fit TRBD2. The CDR3 is 16 amino acids. V shed 1 base and J 8 bases; nucleotides not matched to a gene: 8. The germline V gene encodes CDR1 LGHNA and CDR2 YSLEER. Here the CDR3 reads CASSQVASSGSHEQFF. For the CDR3, the DNA is TGCGCCAGCAGCCAAGTCGCGTCTAGCGGGAGTCATGAGCAGTTCTTC.

The chain uses TRBV6-5 and TRBJ1-5, with 10 positions matching TRBD1. The J segment lost 5 bases and the V segment lost 6 bases, leaving 7 bases of the junction unmatched. CDR3 size: 15 residues. Germline CDR1 MNHEY, CDR2 SVGAGI. CDR3 loop: CASRSGTGAHQPQHF. CDR3 sequence (DNA): TGTGCCAGCAGATCCGGGACAGGGGCGCATCAGCCCCAGCATTTT.

This clone is medium-sized within its sample. The chain recombines TRBV19 with TRBJ2-7; 7 bases align to TRBD2. The V gene's germline CDR1 is LNHDA and CDR2 SQIVND (reference sequence). This CDR3 is 15 amino acids long. J was trimmed by 3 bases and V by 3 bases; bases with no gene match: 8. The CDR3 DNA follows: TGTGCCAGTAGTATTTCTAGCGGAGATTTCTACGAGCAGTACTTC. Translated, it gives CASSISSGDFYEQYF.

Within the sample, this clone is large (0.1 to 1%). The chain links TRBV19 to TRBJ2-7, with TRBD2 matching over 13 bases. The J segment lost 5 bases and the V segment lost 4 bases, leaving 5 bases of the junction unmatched. Germline values: CDR1 LNHDA, CDR2 SQIVND (reference sequence). The CDR3 runs 15 residues. DNA for the CDR3: TGTGCCAGTAGTAGGACTAGCGGGAGCCTGGACGAGCAGTACTTC. Amino acid sequence: CASSRTSGSLDEQYF.

J is TRBJ2-7 and V is TRBV27; 7 bases match TRBD1. Germline V gene lookup returns CDR1 MNHEY and CDR2 SMNVEV (reference sequence). The CDR3 runs to 14 residues. V was clipped by 5 bases and J by 0 bases; unmatched bases: 4. The chain's CDR3 is CASSPRTGSYEQYF. CDR3 nucleotide sequence: TGTGCCAGCAGTCCACGGACAGGCTCCTACGAGCAGTACTTC.

V and J are TRBV7-6 and TRBJ1-1; the match to TRBD1 covers 8 bases. J gave up 1 base and V 1 base, and 8 bases lay outside the gene matches. The germline V gene encodes CDR1 SGHVS and CDR2 FNYEAQ. This CDR3 comprises 17 residues. The CDR3 DNA sequence: TGTGCCAGCAGCTTAGGGACAGGGTTTGCCGGGAACACTGAAGCTTTCTTT. Protein product: CASSLGTGFAGNTEAFF.

The V gene is TRBV7-6, the J gene TRBJ2-2; TRBD1 matches at 7 bases. With V trimmed by 5 bases and J by 2 bases, 5 bases remained unmatched. Germline assignment: CDR1 SGHVS and CDR2 FNYEAQ. CDR3 length equals 15 residues. The CDR3 is CASSAGTANTGELFF. CDR3 bases: TGTGCCAGCAGCGCCGGGACAGCTAACACCGGGGAGCTGTTTTTT. The variable domain in full, with the rest retrieved from reference TRBV7-6 and TRBJ2-2, is GAGVSQSPRYKVTKRGQDVALRCDPISGHVSLYWYRQALGQGPEFLTYFNYEAQQDKSGLPNDRFSAERPEGSISTLTIQRTEQRDSAMYRCASSAGTANTGELFFGEGSRLTVL.

The chain carries TRBV9 and TRBJ2-1; no reliable D call. V was clipped by 2 bases and J by 1 base, with 10 bases between them. CDR3 length: 15 residues. Looked up from germline, CDR1 is SGDLS and CDR2 is YYNGEE. The DNA for the CDR3 is TGTGCCAGCAGCGTGGAGAGGTGGTCCTACAATGAGCAGTTCTTC. It is translated as CASSVERWSYNEQFF.

This clone was found once. The gene calls are TRBV28 and TRBJ1-6; 10 positions match TRBD1. The CDR3 spans 16 residues. Germline V gene sequence: CDR1 MDHEN, CDR2 SYDVKM. V shed 3 bases and J 8 bases; nucleotides not matched to a gene: 7. The chain's CDR3 is CASSFRDRGFDSPLHF. The CDR3 DNA is TGTGCCAGCAGTTTCCGGGACAGGGGATTCGATTCACCCCTCCACTTT.

The chain carries TRBV11-1 and TRBJ1-6; D not certain. Germline CDR1 is SGHAT and CDR2 is FQDESV (reference sequence). Trimming removed 1 base at V and 11 bases at J, with 12 bases between. The CDR3 totals 14 residues. This chain's CDR3 is CASSLGTERTPLHF. The CDR3 nucleotides are TGTGCCAGCAGCTTAGGTACAGAACGAACACCCCTCCACTTT.

Comment on this clone: Within the sample, other DNA sequences also encode this same CDR3. For the CDR3, the DNA is TGTGCCAGCAGCGTCGCTAGCGGGCCCTACGAGCAGTACTTC. Its translation is CASSVASGPYEQYF. V usage is TRBV9 and J usage is TRBJ2-7, with 8 positions matching TRBD2. Germline V lookup: CDR1 SGDLS, CDR2 YYNGEE. The V gene end was trimmed by 2 bases and the J gene end by 2 bases; junction bases not matched to a gene: 3. The CDR3 length is 14 residues. Full variable domain (outside the CDR3, taken from reference TRBV9 and TRBJ2-7): DSGVTQTPKHLITATGQRVTLRCSPRSGDLSVYWYQQSLDQGLQFLIQYYNGEERAKGNILERFSAQQFPDLHSELNLSSLELGDSALYFCASSVASGPYEQYFGPGTRLTVT.

This chain joins TRBV27 and TRBJ2-3; 9 nucleotides align to TRBD1. V trimming: 6 bases; J trimming: 6 bases; junction bases outside the gene matches: 7. Germline CDR1 is MNHEY and CDR2 is SMNVEV (reference sequence). The length of the CDR3 is 14 residues. CDR3 residues: CASSWGTGYDTQYF. The CDR3 coding sequence is TGTGCCAGCAGCTGGGGGACAGGGTACGATACGCAGTATTTT.

V is TRBV9 and J is TRBJ2-7; 9 bases are shared with TRBD1. With 0 bases clipped from V and 4 bases from J, the junction kept 5 bases outside the gene matches. This CDR3 contains 15 residues. Germline CDR1 is SGDLS and CDR2 is YYNGEE. The CDR3 loop is CASSVAGTGQYEQYF. The CDR3 DNA follows: TGTGCCAGCAGCGTAGCCGGGACAGGGCAGTACGAGCAGTACTTC.

CDR3 nucleotides: TGTGCCACCAGCAGTAGGATAGCGGGAGGGAGACAGACTAAGAACACCGGGGAGCTGTTTTTT. This encodes CATSSRIAGGRQTKNTGELFF. This sequence joins TRBV15 and TRBJ2-2; 11 positions match TRBD2. CDR3 length equals 21 residues. The J segment lost 1 base and the V segment lost 3 bases, leaving 16 bases of the junction unmatched. Germline values: CDR1 LNHNV, CDR2 YYDKDF (reference sequence).

This chain connects TRBV6-1 to TRBJ2-7; 7 bases line up with TRBD2. The CDR3 loop spans 14 amino acids. Losses at the gene ends were 10 bases for V and 3 bases for J; bases not matched to a gene: 12. Germline V CDR1 and CDR2: MNHNS, SASEGT. The CDR3 DNA sequence: TGTGCCATTAAAAGGGAGGGACCCTTCTACGAGCAGTACTTC. Translation: CAIKREGPFYEQYF.

This clone showed up just once. The chain joins TRBV7-9 to TRBJ1-1, with a weak D call TRBD1 (5 bases). The V and J ends lost 4 bases and 1 base respectively, with 10 bases between them. The germline V gene has CDR1 SEHNR and CDR2 FQNEAQ (reference sequence). CDR3 size: 14 residues. The CDR3 loop reads CASSSTVKNTEAFF. CDR3 nucleotide sequence: TGTGCCAGCAGCTCGACAGTTAAGAACACTGAAGCTTTCTTT.

The J gene is TRBJ2-1, the V gene TRBV27, with D hard to call. This CDR3 has 14 amino acids. Deletions cut 3 bases from V and 2 bases from J, with 8 bases between. CDR1 and CDR2 (germline): MNHEY, SMNVEV (reference sequence). The CDR3 coding sequence is TGTGCCAGCAGTTTCCTAGTAACCTACAATGAGCAGTTCTTC. Its translation is CASSFLVTYNEQFF.

The chain has TRBV4-1 and TRBJ2-5; TRBD1 matches at 7 bases. Gene TRBJ2-7 matches the end of the DNA better, so the J call may be wrong. The germline V gene encodes CDR1 MGHRA and CDR2 YSYEKL. This CDR3 contains 14 residues. Here the CDR3 reads CASSQGQGYYEQYF. The CDR3 nucleotides read TGCGCCAGCAGCCAAGGACAGGGTTACTACGAGCAGTACTTC.